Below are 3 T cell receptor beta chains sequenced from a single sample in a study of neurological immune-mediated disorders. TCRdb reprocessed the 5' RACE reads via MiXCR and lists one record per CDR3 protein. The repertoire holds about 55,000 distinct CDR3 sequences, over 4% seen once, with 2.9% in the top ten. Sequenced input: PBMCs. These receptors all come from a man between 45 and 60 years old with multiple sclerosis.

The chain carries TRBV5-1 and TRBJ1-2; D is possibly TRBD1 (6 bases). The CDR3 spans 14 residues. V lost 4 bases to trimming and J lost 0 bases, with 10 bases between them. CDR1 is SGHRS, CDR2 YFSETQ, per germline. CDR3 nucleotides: TGCGCCAGCAGCACGGACAGAGCTAACTATGGCTACACCTTC. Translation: CASSTDRANYGYTF.

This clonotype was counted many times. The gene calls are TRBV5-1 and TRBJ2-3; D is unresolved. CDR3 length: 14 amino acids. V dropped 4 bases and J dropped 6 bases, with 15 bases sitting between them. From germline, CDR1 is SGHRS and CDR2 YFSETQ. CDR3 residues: CASSPNPVSDTQYF. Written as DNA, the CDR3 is TGCGCCAGCAGCCCCAACCCCGTTAGTGATACGCAGTATTTT.

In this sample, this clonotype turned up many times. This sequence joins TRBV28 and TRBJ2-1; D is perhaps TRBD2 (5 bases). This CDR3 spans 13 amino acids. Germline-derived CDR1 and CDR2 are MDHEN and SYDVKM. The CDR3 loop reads CHPASGIYNEQFF. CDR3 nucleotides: TGTCACCCTGCCAGCGGCATATACAATGAGCAGTTCTTC.